Below are 17 T cell receptor beta chains sequenced from a single sample in a study of Graves' ophthalmopathy and Graves' hyperthyroidism. As the template, RNA transcripts were used to amplify TCR beta CDR3 regions. Scientists carried out first-round RT-PCR using HTBI primers and then a second-round multiplex PCR. Via MiXCR, TCRdb re-called the multiplex PCR reads, giving one row per CDR3 protein. Of roughly 1.1 million distinct CDR3 sequences listed, about two fifths are singletons. The sample consisted of peripheral blood or thyroid tissue (not recorded which). All receptors derive from an adult man with Graves' hyperthyroidism.

This sequence joins TRBV20-1 and TRBJ1-2; D possibly corresponds to TRBD1 (5 bases). V lost 1 base to trimming and J lost 5 bases, with 11 bases between them. The CDR3 length is 13 residues. Germline V CDR1 and CDR2: DFQATT, SNEGSKA (reference sequence). This CDR3 is CSARVETDYGYTF. In DNA, the CDR3 is TGCAGTGCTAGAGTCGAGACAGATTATGGCTACACCTTC.

This clonotype was seen a few times. The rearrangement links TRBV30 to TRBJ1-1, with D possibly being TRBD1 (5 bases). This CDR3 comprises 14 residues. Per germline, CDR1 GTSNPN and CDR2 SVGIG (reference sequence). Trimming stripped 2 bases from V and 7 bases from J, with 17 bases between. The CDR3 sequence: CAWSRRRQGNEAFF. For the CDR3, the DNA is TGTGCCTGGAGTCGCCGGCGTCAGGGAAATGAAGCTTTCTTT.

This clonotype was seen many times. The rearrangement uses TRBV7-9 and TRBJ2-7; TRBD2 matches at 12 bases. V lost 5 bases, J lost 0 bases, and 8 bases stayed unmatched. The CDR3 extends over 17 amino acids. CDR1 and CDR2 (germline): SEHNR, FQNEAQ (reference sequence). In DNA, the CDR3 is TGTGCCAGCAGCCGACTAGCGGGAGTACGGAGCTCCTACGAGCAGTACTTC. This encodes CASSRLAGVRSSYEQYF.

A few counts support this clonotype. The V and J genes are TRBV6-5 and TRBJ1-4, with unresolved D. Germline CDR1 and CDR2: MNHEY and SVGAGI. This CDR3 region has 13 residues. Trimming removed 5 bases from V and 8 bases from J, with 12 bases in between. CDR3 in amino acids: CASSEGFGEKLFF. CDR3 in DNA: TGTGCCAGCAGTGAAGGATTCGGAGAAAAACTGTTTTTT.

With regard to this clonotype: A junction end diverges from the germline sequence, so it may reflect a read error. The genes are TRBV11-2 and TRBJ2-2; a weak D match, TRBD2 (6 bases). The germline V gene has CDR1 SGHAT and CDR2 FQNNGV. The CDR3 extends over 16 amino acids. This chain's CDR3 is CASSTRGGTNIGELFF. The CDR3 DNA follows: TGTGCCAGCAGTACTCGTGGAGGGACCAACATCGGGGAGCTGTTTTTT.

As to this clonotype: A much larger clone sits a single nucleotide away, making a read error possible. The rearrangement joins TRBV20-1 to TRBJ1-1, with 7 bases matching TRBD1. There are 13 residues in the CDR3. The V gene's germline CDR1 is DFQATT and CDR2 SNEGSKA (reference sequence). V shed 6 bases and J 3 bases; nucleotides not matched to a gene: 7. CDR3 sequence (DNA): TGCAGTGCCGCGACAGGGATCGACACTGAAGCTTTCTTT. It specifies CSAATGIDTEAFF.

The CDR3 protein is CASSVGLAGGPGTGELFF. DNA for the CDR3: TGTGCCAGCAGCGTAGGGCTAGCGGGAGGCCCGGGAACCGGGGAGCTGTTTTTT. The chain combines TRBV9 with TRBJ2-2, with 11 bases that match TRBD2. CDR3 size: 18 residues. Germline CDR1 SGDLS, CDR2 YYNGEE. Unmatched junction bases numbered 9, after V lost 0 bases and J lost 5 bases. The full variable domain, completed using reference TRBV9 and TRBJ2-2, is DSGVTQTPKHLITATGQRVTLRCSPRSGDLSVYWYQQSLDQGLQFLIQYYNGEERAKGNILERFSAQQFPDLHSELNLSSLELGDSALYFCASSVGLAGGPGTGELFFGEGSRLTVL.

The V gene is TRBV10-3, the J gene TRBJ1-2; the match to TRBD1 covers 7 bases. The ends lost 7 bases at V and 0 bases at J; junction bases unmatched: 2. Germline loops: CDR1 ENHRY, CDR2 SYGVKD. This CDR3 comprises 13 residues. CDR3 bases: TGTGCCATCAAGGGGGCCGCTAACTATGGCTACACCTTC. Residues: CAIKGAANYGYTF.

The chain has TRBV5-6 and TRBJ2-7; either TRBD1 or TRBD2 may fit D (5 bases each). Germline V gene lookup returns CDR1 SGHDT and CDR2 YYEEEE. There are 14 residues in the CDR3. Trimming removed 4 bases from V and 1 base from J, with 12 bases in between. As DNA, the CDR3 is TGTGCCAGCAGCGGGACCCTAACTTCCTACGAGCAGTACTTC. This sequence encodes CASSGTLTSYEQYF.

The V gene is TRBV15, the J gene TRBJ2-3; TRBD2 aligns across 12 bases. The length of the CDR3 is 17 residues. J lost 2 bases, V lost 5 bases, and 8 bases had no gene match. CDR1 is LNHNV, CDR2 YYDKDF, per germline (reference sequence). The CDR3 loop is CATSPRRTSGTTDTQYF. CDR3 nucleotide sequence: TGTGCCACCAGCCCCCGGAGGACTAGCGGGACCACAGATACGCAGTATTTT.

This clonotype was counted between two and nine times. The CDR3 DNA reads TGTGCCAGCAGCCCCCTAGGTGTGAGCTCCTACGAGCAGTACTTC. Translating gives CASSPLGVSSYEQYF. V usage is TRBV7-9 and J usage is TRBJ2-7; unclear D gene. The V gene lost 5 bases and the J gene lost 0 bases, with 14 bases spanning the gap. This CDR3 region has 15 residues. CDR1 and CDR2 from the germline V gene are SEHNR and FQNEAQ (reference sequence).

The V gene is TRBV7-8, the J gene TRBJ2-2; no reliable D call. The CDR3 has 13 amino acids. With 9 bases removed from V and 0 bases from J, the gap between germline ends came to 8 bases. CDR1 is SGHVS, CDR2 FQNEAQ, per germline. For the CDR3, the DNA is TGTGCCAGTCTAAGAACGAACACCGGGGAGCTGTTTTTT. Its translation: CASLRTNTGELFF.

The chain has TRBV25-1 and TRBJ1-6; TRBD1 aligns across 7 bases. CDR1 MGHDK and CDR2 SYGVNS come from the germline V gene. The length of the CDR3 is 15 residues. V shed 8 bases and J 0 bases; nucleotides not matched to a gene: 4. CDR3 DNA: TGTGCCAGCGGGCGGACAGGCTCCTATAATTCACCCCTCCACTTT. It translates to CASGRTGSYNSPLHF.

This clonotype was seen many times. The chain has TRBV7-9 and TRBJ1-1; the D is unclear. The CDR3 loop spans 15 amino acids. Germline lookup yields CDR1 SEHNR and CDR2 FQNEAQ (reference sequence). Trimming took off 5 bases at V and 4 bases at J, with 17 bases between the two ends. CDR3 bases: TGTGCCAGCAGCCCCGGTGGGCAGAGTTCCACTGAAGCTTTCTTT. Its protein is CASSPGGQSSTEAFF.

The chain couples TRBV6-2 or TRBV6-3 to TRBJ2-3; 11 nucleotides agree with TRBD1. The V segment lost 5 bases and the J segment 1 base; nucleotides outside the gene matches: 11. CDR3 length: 18 amino acids. CDR1 and CDR2 from the germline V gene are MNHEY and SVGEGT. The CDR3 protein is CASSPQPGTGGGTDTQYF. The CDR3 DNA reads TGTGCCAGCAGTCCCCAACCCGGGACAGGGGGTGGCACAGATACGCAGTATTTT.

In this sample, this clonotype turned up many times. V is TRBV5-1 and J is TRBJ2-7, with D hard to call. Looked up from germline, CDR1 is SGHRS and CDR2 is YFSETQ. V gave up 4 bases and J gave up 3 bases, with 11 bases separating them. This CDR3 is 13 amino acids long. The CDR3, as DNA: TGCGCCAGCAGCCGAGGCAGTTACTACGAGCAGTACTTC. Translated: CASSRGSYYEQYF. The full variable domain, its missing parts supplied by reference TRBV5-1 and TRBJ2-7, is KAGVTQTPRYLIKTRGQQVTLSCSPISGHRSVSWYQQTPGQGLQFLFEYFSETQRNKGNFPGRFSGRQFSNSRSEMNVSTLELGDSALYLCASSRGSYYEQYFGPGTRLTVT.

Comments on this clonotype: A single base separates this from a much larger clone, so it may be a read error. The chain uses TRBV7-9 and TRBJ1-1; D uncertain. V was trimmed by 3 bases and J by 1 base, leaving 9 bases between them. The CDR3 runs to 14 residues. Germline V gene sequence: CDR1 SEHNR, CDR2 FQNEAQ (reference sequence). The CDR3 sequence: CASSLDQANTEAFF. CDR3 in DNA: TGTGCCAGCAGCTTGGATCAGGCGAACACTGAAGCTTTCTTT.